This TCR beta chain was observed in a study of blood T cells in healthy people across ages (dated by TCRdb to between 2014 and 2017). The study in broad terms: In model experiments, template switching captured about one uniquely barcoded TCR beta cDNA molecule for every two T cells. To avoid experimental bias, donors of different ages were distributed randomly across sequencing lanes. The donors were split into four age groups: young (average about 15 years), middle-aged (about 40), aged (around 67) and long-lived (over 75). Using the same blood draw, the study looked at two additional independent replicas of 1 million unique cDNA reads for two donors, one aged 18 to 30 and the other aged 80 or older. Age-related changes in TCR beta repertoire diversity were measured in the study by deep sequencing normalized with unique cDNA molecular identifiers.

V loses 2 bases at its end and J loses 6 bases; junction bases beyond the gene matches: 6. Including cysteine and phenylalanine, the CDR3 has 15 amino acids. The sequence is cut down to CDR3 DNA, 45 bases in frame from base 1. As encoded in the germline V gene, CDR1 is LGHNA while CDR2 is YSLEER. Systemically healthy Caucasian individuals from Russia, around 38 in total and aged about 6 to 95 years, were included as donors. Each donor gave ten milliliters of peripheral blood, drawn into EDTA-treated Vacutainer tubes. PBMCs were isolated by Ficoll-Paque density-gradient centrifugation, with at least 7 million obtained per sample. Total RNA, at least 5 micrograms per sample, was extracted from PBMCs with Trizol reagent. For every donor, flow cytometry on a PBMC aliquot measured the percentage of naive CD45RAhigh/CD27high T cells. General study outcomes and caveats: Because profiling used bulk unsorted PBMCs, naive and antigen-experienced compartments could not be compared conclusively. Because the CMV infection status of the donors was unknown, age-related changes in expanded clonotypes may potentially have been confounded. Total diversity estimates from one million sequenced T cells were considered lower bounds and underestimates. As age increased, observed TCR beta diversity per million T cells dropped in a roughly linear way, and a significant reduction was already evident by age 40. Compared with the aged group, the long-lived group had more naive CD4+ T cells, fewer expanded clones and increased TCR diversity, a pattern suggesting age selection. Observed TCR beta diversity correlated strongly with the percentage of naive T cells measured by flow cytometry.

Library preparation employed 5' RACE. Sequencing instrument: Illumina HiSeq 2500. A second roughly 7 to 11 cycle PCR used a sample-barcoded 5' primer and a J-beta primer mix. A unique molecular identifier was introduced onto each TCR beta cDNA molecule by a template-switch 5' adaptor carrying 12 random nucleotides. Each sample yielded at least 2.5 million CDR3-containing paired-end reads. The Mint cDNA synthesis kit, primed by a TRBC-specific oligonucleotide, was used to synthesize first-strand cDNA from all RNA. After uracil-DNA glycosylase treatment, a first 18-cycle PCR used universal primers M1SS and BC2_uni_R on all cDNA. The study's processing was this. Each sample was normalized by randomly selecting 1 million high-quality reads, each carrying a distinct molecular identifier. Reads with shared molecular identifiers were discarded instead of being binned into consensus sequences. MiTCR, run with a Q25 quality threshold and the strictest error-elimination algorithm, handled CDR3 identification, clonotype clustering and error correction. Lower-bound total TCR beta diversity was estimated with a nonparametric unseen species model using Euler transformation. The public reads were quality trimmed at Q25 with fastp and then assembled into clones with MiXCR by TCRdb, keeping productive beta chains. Every entry covers one CDR3 protein and lists the most common genes and DNA from its rows. These V and J calls are TCRdb output, not the study's own analysis. In all, the sample holds 1.5 million to 1.9 million distinct CDR3 sequences, and about 42% of those were seen once. The ten most abundant clones make up just over 4% of the sample.

This clonotype was observed a few times. The antigen it recognizes is unknown. It has no much larger one-base neighbor in the sample; base qualities were not kept. Sample: blood. The receptor comes from a woman in her late teens or twenties in good health. The chain employs TRBV4-3 and TRBJ2-2; 7 of the junction bases match TRBD1. The DNA sequence is as follows: TGCGCCAGCAGCCAAACCGACAGGGCCGCCGGGGAGCTGTTTTTT. Its coded protein is CASSQTDRAAGELFF.